Listed below are T cell receptor beta chains from one sample, sequenced in a study of PD-1 blockade in classical Hodgkin lymphoma. Clones were read by immunoSEQ multiplex PCR, and TCRdb kept only the in-frame ones, dropping some. The repertoire includes 9,000 or so clones, 80% to 90% of them detected once, and roughly 23% sits in the top ten. The material was peripheral blood mononuclear cells (PBMCs), obtained before the fourth cycle of nivolumab. All receptors derive from a human donor with classical Hodgkin lymphoma. CDR3s include the opening cysteine and the closing phenylalanine or tryptophan. D genes are given only for firm matches.

j_gene,v_gene,d_gene,CDR3aa,CDR3nt
TRBJ2-1,TRBV18,-,CASSPRTYNEQFF,TGTGCCAGCTCCCCCAGGACCTACAATGAGCAGTTCTTC
TRBJ2-3,TRBV6-6,-,CASRRDIVDTQYF,TGTGCCAGCAGGCGGGATATAGTAGATACGCAGTATTTT
TRBJ2-2,TRBV4-3,-,CASSQLQRSTGELFF,TGCGCCAGCAGCCAGTTGCAGAGAAGCACCGGGGAGCTGTTTTTT
TRBJ2-3,TRBV7-2,-,CASSLDGYHTDTQYF,TGTGCCAGCAGCTTAGACGGCTACCACACAGATACGCAGTATTTT
TRBJ1-6,TRBV2,TRBD1,CASRNGGTGVSPLHF,TGTGCCAGCAGGAACGGGGGGACAGGGGTCTCACCCCTCCACTTT
TRBJ1-1,TRBV5-6,TRBD1,CASSLGPGTGDTEAFF,TGTGCCAGCAGCTTGGGCCCCGGGACAGGAGACACTGAAGCTTTCTTT
TRBJ1-6,TRBV6-5,TRBD1,CASSYSGTEVSPLHF,TGTGCCAGCAGTTACTCGGGGACAGAGGTTTCACCCCTCCACTTT
TRBJ2-1,TRBV28,-,CASRSLGLYYNEQFF,TGTGCCAGCAGATCCCTGGGGCTCTACTACAATGAGCAGTTCTTC
TRBJ1-1,TRBV7-2,-,CASSLAGASNTEAFF,TGTGCCAGCAGCTTAGCCGGGGCCTCGAACACTGAAGCTTTCTTT
TRBJ2-1,TRBV10-2,-,CASSEFGAHNEQFF,TGCGCCAGCAGTGAGTTTGGAGCTCACAATGAGCAGTTCTTC
TRBJ1-4,TRBV28,-,CASMGQGIPEKLFF,TGTGCCAGCATGGGGCAGGGAATCCCTGAAAAACTGTTTTTT
TRBJ2-3,TRBV2,TRBD2,CASSVLAGVPDTQYF,TGTGCCAGCAGTGTTCTAGCGGGGGTGCCAGATACGCAGTATTTT
TRBJ2-5,TRBV10-3,-,CAISDSFEGVGTQYF,TGTGCCATCAGTGACAGTTTTGAGGGGGTGGGGACCCAGTACTTC
TRBJ2-7,TRBV29-1,-,CSGWVGDYEQYF,TGCAGCGGTTGGGTGGGAGACTACGAGCAGTACTTC
TRBJ2-7,TRBV2,TRBD2,CASSPRTSGSYEQYF,TGTGCCAGCAGCCCCAGGACTAGCGGTTCCTACGAGCAGTACTTC
TRBJ1-1,TRBV14,TRBD1,CASSPRTGMGTEAFF,TGTGCCAGCAGCCCAAGGACAGGAATGGGGACTGAAGCTTTCTTT
TRBJ1-6,TRBV7-8,TRBD1,CASSFEDRAKYNSPLHF,TGTGCCAGCAGCTTCGAGGACAGGGCCAAGTATAATTCACCCCTCCACTTT
TRBJ2-1,TRBV2,TRBD1,CASRGQGLSYNEQFF,TGTGCCAGCAGGGGACAGGGACTTTCATACAATGAGCAGTTCTTC